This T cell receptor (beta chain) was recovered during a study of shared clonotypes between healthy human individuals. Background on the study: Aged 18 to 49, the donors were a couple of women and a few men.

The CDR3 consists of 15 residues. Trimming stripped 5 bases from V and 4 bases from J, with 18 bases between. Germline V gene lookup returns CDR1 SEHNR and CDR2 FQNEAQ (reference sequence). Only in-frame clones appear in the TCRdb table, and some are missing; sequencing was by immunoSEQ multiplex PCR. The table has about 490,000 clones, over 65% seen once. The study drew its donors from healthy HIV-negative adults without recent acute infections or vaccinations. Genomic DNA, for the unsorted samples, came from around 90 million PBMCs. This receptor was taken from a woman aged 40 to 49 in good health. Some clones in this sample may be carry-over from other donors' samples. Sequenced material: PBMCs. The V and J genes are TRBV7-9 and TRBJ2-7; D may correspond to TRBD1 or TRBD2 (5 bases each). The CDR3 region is CASSPVLGDIYEQYF. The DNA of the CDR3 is TGTGCCAGCAGCCCCGTTTTGGGGGATATTTACGAGCAGTACTTC.